Reported below is one T cell receptor beta chain. What it recognizes is unknown. This record comes from a study of beta chain features in type 1 diabetes. Every bit of the isolated RNA underwent reverse transcription, so sequencing read expressed TCRB transcripts. Assay used: immunoSEQ multiplex PCR; TCRdb lists only in-frame clones, some missing. The sample carries some 150,000 clones, about 44% recorded once. V was shortened by 7 bases and J by 9 bases, with 11 bases between the two germline ends. There are 11 residues in the CDR3. Looked up from germline, CDR1 is SNHLY and CDR2 is FYNNEI. General study results and limits: Since sequencing was performed on cDNA, cells with high TCR expression could be over-represented.

V and J are TRBV2 and TRBJ2-3, with D maybe TRBD1 (6 bases). The sequenced sample consisted of Tregs from blood. The sequence came from a young man in good health. The CDR3 nucleotides read TGTGCCAGCATTGGCAGGGGCACGCAGTATTTT. It specifies CASIGRGTQYF.